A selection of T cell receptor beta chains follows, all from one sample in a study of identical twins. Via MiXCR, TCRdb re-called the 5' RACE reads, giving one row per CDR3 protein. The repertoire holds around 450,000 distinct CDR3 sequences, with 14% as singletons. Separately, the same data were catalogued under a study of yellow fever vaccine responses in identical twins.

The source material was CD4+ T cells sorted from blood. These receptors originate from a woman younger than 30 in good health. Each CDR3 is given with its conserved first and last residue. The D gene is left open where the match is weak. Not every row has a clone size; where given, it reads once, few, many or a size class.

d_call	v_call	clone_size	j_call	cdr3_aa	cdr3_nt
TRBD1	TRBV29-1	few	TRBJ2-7	CSVGGDRGSYEQYF	TGCAGCGTGGGGGGGGACAGGGGCTCCTACGAGCAGTACTTC
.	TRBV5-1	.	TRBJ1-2	CASSLEAVPVYGYTF	TGCGCCAGCAGCTTGGAGGCAGTCCCTGTCTATGGCTACACCTTC
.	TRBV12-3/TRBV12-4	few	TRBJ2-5	CASSPGSEETQYF	TGTGCCAGCAGCCCAGGGTCGGAGGAGACCCAGTACTTC
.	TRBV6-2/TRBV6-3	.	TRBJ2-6	CASSYSRPGAGANVLTF	TGTGCCAGCAGTTACTCGAGACCGGGGGCTGGGGCCAACGTCCTGACTTTC
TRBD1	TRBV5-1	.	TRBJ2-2	CASSWDPPQTGGPGELFF	TGCGCCAGCAGCTGGGACCCTCCGCAGACAGGGGGTCCCGGGGAGCTGTTTTTT
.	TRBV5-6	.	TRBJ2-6	CASSQRSTGANVLTF	TGTGCCAGCAGCCAAAGGTCCACTGGGGCCAACGTCCTGACTTTC
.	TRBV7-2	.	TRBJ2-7	CASSLSAGLYEQYF	TGTGCCAGCAGCTTATCAGCAGGGCTCTACGAGCAGTACTTC
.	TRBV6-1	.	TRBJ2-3	CASKEVAPFTDTQYF	TGTGCCAGCAAAGAAGTAGCCCCATTCACAGATACGCAGTATTTT
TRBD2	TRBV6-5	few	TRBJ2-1	CASSYSSGSYNEQFF	TGTGCCAGCAGTTACTCTAGCGGGTCTTACAATGAGCAGTTCTTC
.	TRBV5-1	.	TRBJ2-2	CASSQTGANNAGELFF	TGCGCCAGCAGCCAAACAGGCGCTAACAACGCCGGGGAGCTGTTTTTT
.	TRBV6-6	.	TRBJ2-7	CASSPRRDGEQYF	TGTGCCAGCAGTCCCCGACGGGACGGCGAGCAGTACTTC
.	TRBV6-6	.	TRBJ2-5	CASSWSGRETQYF	TGTGCCAGCAGCTGGTCAGGGCGAGAGACCCAGTACTTC
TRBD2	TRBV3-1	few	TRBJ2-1	CASSPQPGGEQFF	TGTGCCAGCAGCCCCCAACCGGGGGGTGAGCAGTTCTTC
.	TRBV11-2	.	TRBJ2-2	CASSSGGRANTGELFF	TGTGCCAGCAGCTCTGGGGGCAGGGCGAACACCGGGGAGCTGTTTTTT
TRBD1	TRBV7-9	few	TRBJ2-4	CASSKTGALAKNIQYF	TGTGCCAGCAGCAAGACAGGGGCCCTAGCCAAAAACATTCAGTACTTC
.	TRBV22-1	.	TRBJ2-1	CTFSSRRLAGASYNEQFF	TGTACCTTCAGTTCCCGTAGACTAGCGGGCGCCTCCTACAATGAGCAGTTCTTC
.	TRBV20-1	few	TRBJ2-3	CSARDGRDSTDTQYF	TGCAGTGCTAGAGATGGAAGGGACAGCACAGATACGCAGTATTTT
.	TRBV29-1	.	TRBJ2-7	CSVQGSSAESEQYF	TGCAGCGTCCAGGGATCTAGCGCGGAGAGCGAGCAGTACTTC
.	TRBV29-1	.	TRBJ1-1	CSVEASTEAFF	TGCAGCGTTGAGGCGAGCACTGAAGCTTTCTTT
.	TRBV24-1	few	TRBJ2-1	CATSEAREQFF	TGTGCCACCAGTGAAGCACGTGAGCAGTTCTTC
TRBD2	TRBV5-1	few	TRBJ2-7	CASSLGRTSFSEQYF	TGCGCCAGCAGCTTGGGTCGGACTAGCTTCTCCGAGCAGTACTTC
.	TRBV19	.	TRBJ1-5	CATTGGSQPQHF	TGTGCCACAACGGGGGGAAGTCAGCCCCAGCATTTT
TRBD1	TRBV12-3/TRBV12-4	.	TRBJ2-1	CTSSPRNTTGTGTYNEQFF	TGTACCAGCAGTCCCAGAAACACCACCGGGACAGGGACCTACAATGAGCAGTTCTTC
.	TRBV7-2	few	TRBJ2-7	CASSLALAGPYEQYF	TGTGCCAGCAGCTTAGCTCTTGCGGGACCCTACGAGCAGTACTTC
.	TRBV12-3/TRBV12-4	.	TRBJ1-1	CASSFSQIGEAFF	TGTGCCAGCAGTTTTAGCCAGATCGGTGAAGCTTTCTTT
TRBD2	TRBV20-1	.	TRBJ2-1	CSATRGGEQFF	TGCAGTGCTACGCGGGGGGGAGAGCAGTTCTTC
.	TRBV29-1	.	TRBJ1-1	CSVIRPIGKAFF	TGCAGCGTTATTAGGCCAATTGGGAAAGCTTTCTTT
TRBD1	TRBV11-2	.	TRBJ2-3	CASSPDFIRDRGSDTQYF	TGTGCCAGCAGCCCAGACTTTATCCGGGACAGGGGGTCAGATACGCAGTATTTT
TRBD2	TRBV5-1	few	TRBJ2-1	CASSLDGRGSGEQFF	TGCGCCAGCAGCTTGGACGGGAGGGGCTCGGGGGAGCAGTTCTTC
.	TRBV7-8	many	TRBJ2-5	CASSPGDIQETQYF	TGTGCCAGCAGCCCCGGGGACATCCAAGAGACCCAGTACTTC
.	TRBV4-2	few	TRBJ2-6	CASSREQGSGANVLTF	TGTGCCAGCAGCCGAGAACAGGGTTCTGGGGCCAACGTCCTGACTTTC
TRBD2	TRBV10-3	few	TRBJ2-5	CAIRAAGEETQYF	TGTGCCATCAGAGCAGCGGGAGAAGAGACCCAGTACTTC
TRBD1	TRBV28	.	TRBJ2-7	CASSLKWGTGFYEQYF	TGTGCCAGCAGTTTAAAATGGGGGACAGGGTTTTACGAGCAGTACTTC
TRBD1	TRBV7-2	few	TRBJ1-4	CASSLAGTVSEKLFF	TGTGCCAGCAGCTTGGCCGGGACAGTTAGCGAAAAACTGTTTTTT
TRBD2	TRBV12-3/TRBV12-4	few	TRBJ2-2	CASSLTSGGARTGELFF	TGTGCCAGCAGTTTAACAAGCGGGGGGGCCCGCACCGGGGAGCTGTTTTTT
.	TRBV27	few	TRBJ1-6	CASRNTVSPLHF	TGTGCCAGCAGGAATACCGTTTCACCCCTCCACTTT
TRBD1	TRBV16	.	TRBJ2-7	CASSKEKPGQGQGEQYF	TGTGCCAGCAGCAAAGAGAAACCGGGACAGGGGCAGGGGGAGCAGTACTTC
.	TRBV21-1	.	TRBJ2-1	CASSKKPGNEQFF	TGTGCCAGCAGCAAAAAGCCGGGCAATGAGCAGTTCTTC
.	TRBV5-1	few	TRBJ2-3	CASFLGTHTADTQYF	TGCGCCAGCTTTTTAGGCACTCACACCGCAGATACGCAGTATTTT
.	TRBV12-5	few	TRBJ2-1	CASGLVFRSNEQFF	TGTGCTAGTGGTTTGGTATTCAGGAGCAATGAGCAGTTCTTC
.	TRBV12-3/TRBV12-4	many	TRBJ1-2	CASSLGWTLYGYTF	TGTGCCAGCAGTTTGGGTTGGACTTTATATGGCTACACCTTC
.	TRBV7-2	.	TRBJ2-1	CASSRRWTTYNEQFF	TGTGCCAGCAGCCGACGGTGGACTACCTACAATGAGCAGTTCTTC